Reported below is one TCR beta chain. The antigen remains unidentified. Profiled with immunoSEQ multiplex PCR; TCRdb holds only in-frame clones, not every one. The sample carries 130,000 to 150,000 clones, approximately 81% recorded once. These data belong to a study of cytotoxic CD8 clonotypes in ibrutinib-treated CLL. About the study: The taking of response samples occurred after a median about 12 months of treatment, with a range of 6 to 36. Average yields of approximately 260,000 productive templates and 94,082 productive rearrangements characterized the samples.

Findings and limits, study-wide: Public clonotypes, an uncommon group, contracted or remained stable on treatment.

This receptor was identified in a human donor with chronic lymphocytic leukemia. Sample: PBMCs, taken after 12 months of ibrutinib treatment.

The CDR3 nucleotides are TGTGCCAGCTCACCACCGACAAGAGAGACCCAGTACTTC. Residues: CASSPPTRETQYF. The chain employs TRBV18 and TRBJ2-5; D remains unclear. There are 13 residues in the CDR3. Germline-derived CDR1 and CDR2 are KGHSH and LQKENI. Between the trimmed V and J ends, which lost 0 bases and 4 bases, there was a span of 6 bases.